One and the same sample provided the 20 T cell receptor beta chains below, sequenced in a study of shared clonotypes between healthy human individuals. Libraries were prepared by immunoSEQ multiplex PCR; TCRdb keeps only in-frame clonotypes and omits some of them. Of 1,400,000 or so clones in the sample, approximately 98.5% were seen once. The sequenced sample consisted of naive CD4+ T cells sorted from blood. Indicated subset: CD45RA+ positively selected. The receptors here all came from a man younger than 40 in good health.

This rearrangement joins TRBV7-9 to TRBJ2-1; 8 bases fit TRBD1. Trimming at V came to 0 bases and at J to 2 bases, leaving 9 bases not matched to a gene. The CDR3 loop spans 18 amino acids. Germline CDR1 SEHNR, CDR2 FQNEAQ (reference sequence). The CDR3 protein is CASSLAGQASTTYNEQFF. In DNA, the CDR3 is TGTGCCAGCAGCTTAGCGGGACAGGCTTCTACCACCTACAATGAGCAGTTCTTC.

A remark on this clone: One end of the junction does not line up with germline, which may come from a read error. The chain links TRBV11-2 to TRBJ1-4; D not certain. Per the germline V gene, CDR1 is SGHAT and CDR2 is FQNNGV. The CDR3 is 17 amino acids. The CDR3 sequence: CASSLIFGFSTTEKLFF. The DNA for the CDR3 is TGTGCCAGCAGCTTAATTTTCGGATTCTCAACTACTGAAAAACTGTTTTTT. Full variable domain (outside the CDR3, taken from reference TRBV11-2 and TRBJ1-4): EAGVAQSPRYKIIEKRQSVAFWCNPISGHATLYWYQQILGQGPKLLIQFQNNGVVDDSQLPKDRFSAERLKGVDSTLKIQPAKLEDSAVYLCASSLIFGFSTTEKLFFGSGTQLSVL.

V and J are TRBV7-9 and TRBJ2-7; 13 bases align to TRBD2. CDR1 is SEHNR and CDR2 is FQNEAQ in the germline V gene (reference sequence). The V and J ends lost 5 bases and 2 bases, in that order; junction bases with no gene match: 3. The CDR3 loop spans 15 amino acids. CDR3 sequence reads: CASSGTSGTTYEQYF. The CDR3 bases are TGTGCCAGCAGCGGGACTAGCGGGACCACCTACGAGCAGTACTTC.

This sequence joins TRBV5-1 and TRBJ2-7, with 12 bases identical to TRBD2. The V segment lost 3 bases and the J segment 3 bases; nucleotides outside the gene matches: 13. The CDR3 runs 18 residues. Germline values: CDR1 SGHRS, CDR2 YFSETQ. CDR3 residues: CASSWRAETSGRSYEQYF. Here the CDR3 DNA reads TGCGCCAGCAGCTGGCGGGCAGAGACTAGCGGGAGAAGCTACGAGCAGTACTTC.

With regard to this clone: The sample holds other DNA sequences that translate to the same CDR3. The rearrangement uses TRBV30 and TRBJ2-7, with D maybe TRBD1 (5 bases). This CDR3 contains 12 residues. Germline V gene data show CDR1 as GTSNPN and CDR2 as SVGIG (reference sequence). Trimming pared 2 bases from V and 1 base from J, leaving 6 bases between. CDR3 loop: CAWSRGSYEQYF. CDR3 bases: TGTGCCTGGAGTAGGGGTTCCTACGAGCAGTACTTC.

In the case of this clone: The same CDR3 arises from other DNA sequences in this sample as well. This chain's CDR3 is CASRSSSYNEQFF. As DNA, the CDR3 is TGTGCCAGCAGGTCCAGCTCCTACAATGAGCAGTTCTTC. The V gene is TRBV2, the J gene TRBJ2-1; D not resolved. Trimming took off 6 bases at V and 0 bases at J, with 6 bases between the two ends. The germline V gene has CDR1 SNHLY and CDR2 FYNNEI. CDR3 size: 13 residues.

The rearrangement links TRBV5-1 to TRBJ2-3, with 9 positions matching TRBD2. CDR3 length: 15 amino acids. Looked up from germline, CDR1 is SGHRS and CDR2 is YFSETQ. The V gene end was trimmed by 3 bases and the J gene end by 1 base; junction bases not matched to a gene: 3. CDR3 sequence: CASSSRTSGTDTQYF. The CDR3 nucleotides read TGCGCCAGCAGCTCAAGGACTAGCGGCACAGATACGCAGTATTTT.

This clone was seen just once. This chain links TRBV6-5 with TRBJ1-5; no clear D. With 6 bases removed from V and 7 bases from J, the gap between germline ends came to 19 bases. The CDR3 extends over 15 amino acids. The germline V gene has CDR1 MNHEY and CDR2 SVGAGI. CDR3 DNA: TGTGCCAGCAGATCTCGGGAGGGTAGGTTCCAGCCCCAGCATTTT. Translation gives CASRSREGRFQPQHF.

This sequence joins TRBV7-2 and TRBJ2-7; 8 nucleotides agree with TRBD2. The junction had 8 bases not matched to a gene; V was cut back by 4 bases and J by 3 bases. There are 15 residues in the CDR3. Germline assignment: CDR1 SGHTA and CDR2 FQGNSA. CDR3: CASSYRVAGYYEQYF. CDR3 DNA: TGTGCCAGCAGCTATAGGGTAGCGGGGTACTACGAGCAGTACTTC.

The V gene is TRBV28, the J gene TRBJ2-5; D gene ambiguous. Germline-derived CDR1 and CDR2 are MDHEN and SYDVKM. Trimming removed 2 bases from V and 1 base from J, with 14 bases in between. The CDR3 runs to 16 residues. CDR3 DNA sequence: TGTGCCAGCAGTTTAAGTACAGCGCAAACCCAAGAGACCCAGTACTTC. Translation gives CASSLSTAQTQETQYF.

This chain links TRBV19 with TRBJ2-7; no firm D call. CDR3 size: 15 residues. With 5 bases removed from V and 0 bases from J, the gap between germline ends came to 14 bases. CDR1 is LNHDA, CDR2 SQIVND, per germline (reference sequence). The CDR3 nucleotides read TGTGCCAGTAGTGGGGTGCAGGAACGCTCCTACGAGCAGTACTTC. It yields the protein CASSGVQERSYEQYF.

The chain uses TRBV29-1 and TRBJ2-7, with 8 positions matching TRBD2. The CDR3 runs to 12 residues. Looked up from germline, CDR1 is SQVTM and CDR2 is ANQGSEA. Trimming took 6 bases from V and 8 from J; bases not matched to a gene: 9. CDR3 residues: CSVLAGSSKQYF. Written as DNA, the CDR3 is TGCAGCGTATTAGCGGGGAGCTCAAAGCAGTACTTC.

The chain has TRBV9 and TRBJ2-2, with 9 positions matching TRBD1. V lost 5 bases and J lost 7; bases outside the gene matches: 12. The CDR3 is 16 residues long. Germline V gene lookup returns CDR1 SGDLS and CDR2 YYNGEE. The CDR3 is CASRRREQGAGGELFF. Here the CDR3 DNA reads TGTGCCAGCAGGCGGAGGGAACAGGGGGCAGGCGGGGAGCTGTTTTTT.

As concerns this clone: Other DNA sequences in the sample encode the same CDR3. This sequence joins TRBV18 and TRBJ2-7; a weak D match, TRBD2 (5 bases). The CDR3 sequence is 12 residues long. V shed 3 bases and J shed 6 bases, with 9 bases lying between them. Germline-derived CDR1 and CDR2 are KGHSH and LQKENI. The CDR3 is CASSPLRGEQYF. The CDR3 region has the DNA TGTGCCAGCTCACCCCTACGGGGCGAGCAGTACTTC.

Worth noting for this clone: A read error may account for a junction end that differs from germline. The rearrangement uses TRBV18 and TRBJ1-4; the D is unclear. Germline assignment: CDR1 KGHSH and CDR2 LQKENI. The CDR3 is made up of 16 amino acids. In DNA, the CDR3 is TGTGCCAGCTCGCCACGGGGAGCCGTCAGTTCTGAAAAACTGTTTTTT. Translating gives CASSPRGAVSSEKLFF.

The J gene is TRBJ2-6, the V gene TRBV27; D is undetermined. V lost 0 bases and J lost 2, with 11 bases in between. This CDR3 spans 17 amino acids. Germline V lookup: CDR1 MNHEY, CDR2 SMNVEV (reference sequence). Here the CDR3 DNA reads TGTGCCAGCAGTTTATCGGTTCAGCTTACTGGGGCCAACGTCCTGACTTTC. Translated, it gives CASSLSVQLTGANVLTF. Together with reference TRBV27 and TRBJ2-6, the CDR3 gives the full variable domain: EAQVTQNPRYLITVTGKKLTVTCSQNMNHEYMSWYRQDPGLGLRQIYYSMNVEVTDKGDVPEGYKVSRKEKRNFPLILESPSPNQTSLYFCASSLSVQLTGANVLTFGAGSRLTVL.

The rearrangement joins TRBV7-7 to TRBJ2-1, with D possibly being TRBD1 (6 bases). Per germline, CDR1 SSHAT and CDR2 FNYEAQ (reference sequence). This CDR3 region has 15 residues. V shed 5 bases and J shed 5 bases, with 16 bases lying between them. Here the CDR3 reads CASSRNRVLDNEQFF. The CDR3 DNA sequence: TGTGCCAGCAGCCGTAACAGGGTTCTGGACAATGAGCAGTTCTTC.

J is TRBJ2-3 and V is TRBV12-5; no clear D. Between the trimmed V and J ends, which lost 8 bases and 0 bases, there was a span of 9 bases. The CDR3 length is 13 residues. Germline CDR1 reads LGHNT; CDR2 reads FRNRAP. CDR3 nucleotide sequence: TGTGCTAGTCGCCGGTTTAGCACAGATACGCAGTATTTT. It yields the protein CASRRFSTDTQYF.

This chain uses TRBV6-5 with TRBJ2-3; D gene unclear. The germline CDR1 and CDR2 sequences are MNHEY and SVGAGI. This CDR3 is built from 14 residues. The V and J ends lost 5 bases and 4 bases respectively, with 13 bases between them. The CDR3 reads CASSDRATSDTQYF. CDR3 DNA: TGTGCCAGCAGTGACCGGGCCACCTCAGATACGCAGTATTTT.

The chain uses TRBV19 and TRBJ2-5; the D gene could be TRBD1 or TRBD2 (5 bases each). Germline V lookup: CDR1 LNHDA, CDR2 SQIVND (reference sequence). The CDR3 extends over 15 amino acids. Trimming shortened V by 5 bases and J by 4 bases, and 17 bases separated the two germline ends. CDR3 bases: TGTGCCAGTAGTTCCCTCGAGGGGAGCGGAGAGACCCAGTACTTC. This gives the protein CASSSLEGSGETQYF. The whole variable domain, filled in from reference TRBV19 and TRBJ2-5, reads DGGITQSPKYLFRKEGQNVTLSCEQNLNHDAMYWYRQDPGQGLRLIYYSQIVNDFQKGDIAEGYSVSREKKESFPLTVTSAQKNPTAFYLCASSSLEGSGETQYFGPGTRLLVL.